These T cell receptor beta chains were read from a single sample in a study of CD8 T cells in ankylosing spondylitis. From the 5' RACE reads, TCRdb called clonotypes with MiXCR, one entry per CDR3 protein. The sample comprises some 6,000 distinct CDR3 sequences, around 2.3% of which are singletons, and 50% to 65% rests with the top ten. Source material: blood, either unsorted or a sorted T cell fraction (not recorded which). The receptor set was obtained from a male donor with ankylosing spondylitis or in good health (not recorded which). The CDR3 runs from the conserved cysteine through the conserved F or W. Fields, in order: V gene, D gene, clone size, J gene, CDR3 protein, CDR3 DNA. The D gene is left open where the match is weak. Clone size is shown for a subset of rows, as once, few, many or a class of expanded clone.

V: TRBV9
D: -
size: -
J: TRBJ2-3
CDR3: CASSGPGLGPRDTQYF
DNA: TGTGCCAGCAGCGGACCGGGACTCGGTCCCCGGGATACGCAGTATTTT

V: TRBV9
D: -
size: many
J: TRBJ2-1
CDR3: CASSVWGRQPTNEQFF
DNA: TGTGCCAGCAGCGTATGGGGACGTCAACCCACCAATGAGCAGTTCTTC

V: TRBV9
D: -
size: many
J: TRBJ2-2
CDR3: CASTQGWNTGELFF
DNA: TGTGCCAGCACCCAGGGTTGGAACACCGGGGAGCTGTTTTTT

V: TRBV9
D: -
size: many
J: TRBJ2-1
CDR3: CASSVATLFSEPYNEQFF
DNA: TGTGCCAGCAGCGTAGCTACGTTGTTTAGCGAACCCTACAATGAGCAGTTCTTC

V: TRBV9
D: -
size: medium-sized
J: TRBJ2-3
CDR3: CASSLTAGTSTDTQYF
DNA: TGTGCCAGCAGCCTAACCGCGGGAACTAGCACAGATACGCAGTATTTT

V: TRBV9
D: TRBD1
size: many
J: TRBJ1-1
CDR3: CASSGEARTGGREAFF
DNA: TGTGCCAGCAGCGGGGAGGCTAGGACAGGGGGGAGGGAGGCTTTCTTT

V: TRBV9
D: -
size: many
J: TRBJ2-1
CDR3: CASSVQWDPPQFF
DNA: TGTGCCAGCAGCGTCCAATGGGACCCTCCTCAGTTCTTC

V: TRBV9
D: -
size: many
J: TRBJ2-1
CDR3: CASSAPAGVVYNEQFF
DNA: TGTGCCAGCAGCGCCCCAGCTGGCGTAGTCTACAATGAGCAGTTCTTC

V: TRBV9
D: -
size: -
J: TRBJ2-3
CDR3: CASSAPHAPSTDTQYF
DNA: TGTGCCAGCAGCGCCCCGCATGCTCCTAGCACAGATACGCAGTATTTT